This TCR beta chain was captured in a study of CD8 T cells in Susac syndrome. Notes on the study in general: It was acknowledged in the study that the number of individuals who were included in its TCR sequencing and HLA analysis was relatively small.

About this clonotype: The antigen remains undetermined.

After extraction with the RNeasy kit, about 0.45 to 1 ug of the RNA was reverse transcribed using random hexamers. Amplification of TCR beta CDR3 by immunoSEQ multiplex PCR spanned 54 Vbeta and 13 Jbeta. TCRdb itself ran the immunoSEQ multiplex PCR reads through MiXCR, one entry per CDR3 protein. The data show under 350,000 distinct CDR3 sequences, 92% seen once. Sequencing of TCR beta, carried out with a high-throughput approach, was applied to CD8+ and CD4+ T cells from the blood. Negative isolation was used for CD8+ and CD4+ T cells, and FACS enrichment was applied to TEMRA cells. This receptor was taken from a human donor with multiple sclerosis. Sequenced material: CD4+ T cells from PBMCs.

This chain's CDR3 is CASSFGDPGTDTQYF. The DNA of the CDR3 is TGTGCCAGCAGCTTCGGAGATCCGGGCACAGATACGCAGTATTTT. This chain connects TRBV3-1 to TRBJ2-3, with no clear D. CDR1 is LGHDT and CDR2 is YNNKEL in the germline V gene (reference sequence). The CDR3 has 15 residues. V was pared by 5 bases and J by 1 base, with 13 bases between.